A single sample is the source of the 9 T cell receptor beta chains below, sequenced in a study of sequential checkpoint blockade in melanoma. Method: immunoSEQ multiplex PCR; TCRdb's copy keeps in-frame clones and lacks some. In the table there are around 9,700 clones, around 56% of which are singletons. Treatment defined: randomized to nivolumab then ipilimumab (arm A) or the reverse (arm B). Sample: CD8+ T cells sorted from blood (inferred from file names), taken from a patient given nivolumab and ipilimumab in sequence. These receptors were taken from a human donor with melanoma.

The J gene is TRBJ2-1, the V gene TRBV2, with D perhaps matching TRBD2 (6 bases). Germline-derived CDR1 and CDR2 are SNHLY and FYNNEI. V shed 6 bases and J shed 7 bases, with 22 bases lying between them. The CDR3 consists of 16 residues. The CDR3 region has the DNA TGTGCCAGCAGCCCCCCTAGCGACTACCTCCGTAATGAGCAGTTCTTC. Amino acid sequence: CASSPPSDYLRNEQFF. The complete variable domain, with remaining parts taken from reference TRBV2 and TRBJ2-1, reads EPEVTQTPSHQVTQMGQEVILRCVPISNHLYFYWYRQILGQKVEFLVSFYNNEISEKSEIFDDQFSVERPDGSNFTLKIRSTKLEDSAMYFCASSPPSDYLRNEQFFGPGTRLTVL.

This clone was found once. The chain has TRBV28 and TRBJ2-5; D remains ambiguous. From germline, CDR1 is MDHEN and CDR2 SYDVKM. The CDR3 is 12 residues long. Trimming stripped 1 base from V and 11 bases from J, with 11 bases between. CDR3 sequence: CASSLSGPWQYF. As DNA, the CDR3 is TGTGCCAGCAGTTTATCGGGTCCCTGGCAGTACTTC. Together with reference TRBV28 and TRBJ2-5, the CDR3 gives the full variable domain: DVKVTQSSRYLVKRTGEKVFLECVQDMDHENMFWYRQDPGLGLRLIYFSYDVKMKEKGDIPEGYSVSREKKERFSLILESASTNQTSMYLCASSLSGPWQYFGPGTRLLVL.

The rearrangement joins TRBV5-1 to TRBJ2-1; 7 positions agree with TRBD2. The CDR3 runs 16 residues. V lost 0 bases, J lost 12 bases, and 15 bases stayed unmatched. Germline assignment: CDR1 SGHRS and CDR2 YFSETQ. The CDR3 region is CASSLDPGTNRIVQFF. As DNA, the CDR3 is TGCGCCAGCAGCTTGGATCCCGGGACTAATCGGATCGTGCAGTTCTTC.

The rearrangement links TRBV15 to TRBJ1-5; perhaps TRBD1 as D (6 bases). The CDR3 sequence is 16 residues long. Germline loops: CDR1 LNHNV, CDR2 YYDKDF (reference sequence). Between the trimmed V and J ends, which lost 8 bases and 6 bases, there was a span of 23 bases. The CDR3 sequence: CATATSDRILGQPQHF. The CDR3 bases are TGTGCCACCGCCACGTCGGACAGAATCTTAGGTCAGCCCCAGCATTTT. Looking up the rest from reference TRBV15 and TRBJ1-5 gives the full variable domain: DAMVIQNPRYQVTQFGKPVTLSCSQTLNHNVMYWYQQKSSQAPKLLFHYYDKDFNNEADTPDNFQSRRPNTSFCFLDIRSPGLGDTAMYLCATATSDRILGQPQHFGDGTRLSIL.

This clone was recorded a few times. The chain is built from TRBV6-6 and TRBJ1-1, with no clear D. The V end lost 8 bases, the J end lost 4 bases, and 5 bases lay between the germline ends. CDR1 MNHNY and CDR2 SVGAGI come from the germline V gene (reference sequence). The CDR3 extends over 10 amino acids. The CDR3 nucleotides are TGTGCCAGCTTGAGCACTGAAGCTTTCTTT. It encodes CASLSTEAFF.

V is TRBV7-9 and J is TRBJ2-3; a possible D gene is TRBD1 (5 bases). Trimming took 2 bases from V and 6 from J, leaving 9 bases between them. The CDR3 length is 13 residues. In germline, CDR1 is SEHNR, CDR2 FQNEAQ (reference sequence). In DNA form, the CDR3 reads TGTGCCAGCAGCTTAAGGGGCTGGGATACGCAGTATTTT. Protein: CASSLRGWDTQYF.

The V gene is TRBV10-2, the J gene TRBJ2-2, with D hard to call. CDR1 is WSHSY, CDR2 SAAADI, per germline. Trimming removed 6 bases at V and 6 bases at J, with 8 bases between. The CDR3 length is 12 residues. CDR3 sequence reads: CASSDLAGELFF. The CDR3 region has the DNA TGCGCCAGCAGCGATCTAGCCGGGGAGCTGTTTTTT.

The chain carries TRBV19 and TRBJ2-3; 8 bases fit TRBD1. Germline CDR1 is LNHDA and CDR2 is SQIVND (reference sequence). This CDR3 is 15 amino acids long. The V and J ends lost 6 bases and 0 bases, in that order; junction bases with no gene match: 5. CDR3 in DNA: TGTGCCAGTAGGTCGGGACAGGATAGCACAGATACGCAGTATTTT. As protein: CASRSGQDSTDTQYF.

This clone was seen just once. This rearrangement joins TRBV7-2 to TRBJ1-2; 10 bases map to TRBD1. Trimming cost V 1 base and J 7 bases; bases outside gene matches: 3. The CDR3 loop spans 14 amino acids. Germline V gives CDR1 SGHTA, CDR2 FQGNSA. CDR3 sequence reads: CASSLGQGAFGYTF. For the CDR3, the DNA is TGTGCCAGCAGCTTAGGACAGGGGGCTTTTGGCTACACCTTC.